This paragraph reports one TCR beta chain. The same CDR3 arises from other DNA sequences in this sample as well. Thyroid surgery was preceded by no treatment in any patient. TCRdb reanalyzed the PCR reads with MiXCR. The sample includes 50,000 to 65,000 clones, about 4% of them seen just once. This entry is derived from a study of metastatic and nonmetastatic thyroid tumors. Study background: Where malignant and benign thyroid patients were concerned, repertoires were compared across blood and tumor or nodule tissue.

Germline V lookup: CDR1 SGHNT, CDR2 YYREEE (reference sequence). The J segment lost 5 bases and the V segment lost 8 bases, leaving 12 bases of the junction unmatched. The CDR3 sequence is 15 residues long. The sequencing input was blood. The receptor was isolated from a female donor with papillary thyroid cancer or a benign thyroid nodule (not recorded which). Some clones in this sample may be carry-over from other donors' samples. The rearrangement joins TRBV5-4 to TRBJ2-1, with TRBD2 matching 8 bases. CDR3 loop: CARSGGYAGNNEQFF. DNA for the CDR3: TGTGCCAGAAGCGGGGGATACGCAGGGAACAATGAGCAGTTCTTC.